The 14 T cell receptor beta chains listed next were all sequenced from one sample in a study of blood T cell repertoires in COVID-19. Sequenced by immunoSEQ multiplex PCR; TCRdb stores in-frame clones only, minus some. The sample has some 140,000 clones; roughly 84% are singletons. Material for sequencing was PBMCs or T cells enriched from blood (not recorded which). These receptors all come from a man aged 40-55 years with acute COVID-19.

V gene TRBV3-1 (or the pseudogene TRBV3-2) combines with J gene TRBJ2-1; the D is unclear. Trimming pared 4 bases from V and 4 bases from J, leaving 11 bases between. Per germline, CDR1 LGHDT and CDR2 YNNKEL (reference sequence). The CDR3 covers 14 residues. CDR3 DNA: TGTGCCAGCAGCCCTCCGCCTCTATACAATGAGCAGTTCTTC. This codes for CASSPPPLYNEQFF.

This chain joins TRBV19 and TRBJ2-5, with D tentatively TRBD2 (6 bases). The CDR3 has 15 amino acids. Looked up from germline, CDR1 is LNHDA and CDR2 is SQIVND (reference sequence). Trimming took 1 base from V and 5 from J, leaving 14 bases between them. The CDR3: CASSIVGGVWETQYF. In DNA, the CDR3 is TGTGCCAGTAGTATAGTGGGGGGAGTGTGGGAGACCCAGTACTTC.

The chain links TRBV12-3 or TRBV12-4 to TRBJ1-2, with TRBD1 matching over 7 bases. CDR3 size: 13 residues. The trim removed 7 bases at V and 8 bases at J, leaving 10 bases unmatched. The CDR3 is CASIHRGSRGYTF. DNA for the CDR3: TGTGCCAGCATTCACAGGGGAAGTCGGGGCTACACCTTC.

This clone was detected once. The chain joins TRBV5-8 to TRBJ2-7, with D perhaps TRBD1 (6 bases). The V end was cut by 0 bases, the J end by 2 bases, with 18 bases between. The CDR3 consists of 17 residues. CDR1 and CDR2 (germline): SGHTS, YDEGEE. Here the CDR3 reads CASSLVFETRGPYEQYF. As DNA, the CDR3 is TGTGCCAGCAGCTTGGTTTTTGAAACCAGGGGACCCTACGAGCAGTACTTC.

As DNA, the CDR3 is TGTGCCAGTAATGCAGGGGGCAAGGGCACTGAAGCTTTCTTT. Protein sequence: CASNAGGKGTEAFF. This chain links TRBV19 with TRBJ1-1; 8 bases line up with TRBD1. Trimming at V came to 7 bases and at J to 4 bases, leaving 8 bases not matched to a gene. The germline gives CDR1 LNHDA, CDR2 SQIVND (reference sequence). This CDR3 has 14 residues. The variable domain in full, with the rest retrieved from reference TRBV19 and TRBJ1-1, is DGGITQSPKYLFRKEGQNVTLSCEQNLNHDAMYWYRQDPGQGLRLIYYSQIVNDFQKGDIAEGYSVSREKKESFPLTVTSAQKNPTAFYLCASNAGGKGTEAFFGQGTRLTVV.

This chain links TRBV6-5 with TRBJ2-7; 7 bases line up with TRBD1. The CDR3 is 14 amino acids. Germline V gene lookup returns CDR1 MNHEY and CDR2 SVGAGI. The V segment lost 7 bases and the J segment 1 base; nucleotides outside the gene matches: 7. In nucleotides, the CDR3 is TGTGCCAGCATTGGGACAGAGGGTTCCTACGAGCAGTACTTC. Protein: CASIGTEGSYEQYF.

This clone was counted once. This chain links TRBV28 with TRBJ1-5; D gene uncertain. V was shortened by 1 base and J by 0 bases, with 4 bases between the two germline ends. Germline V gene lookup returns CDR1 MDHEN and CDR2 SYDVKM. The CDR3 is 14 residues long. The CDR3 coding sequence is TGTGCCAGCAGTTTATCCCTTAGCAATCAGCCCCAGCATTTT. Protein sequence: CASSLSLSNQPQHF.

This chain connects TRBV7-2 to TRBJ2-3, with TRBD2 identical over 7 bases. The CDR3 totals 14 residues. Germline V gene sequence: CDR1 SGHTA, CDR2 FQGNSA. Germline trimming cut 7 bases from V and 0 bases from J; bases unmatched to any gene: 4. The CDR3: CASKSGASTDTQYF. The CDR3, as DNA: TGTGCCAGCAAGAGCGGGGCTAGCACAGATACGCAGTATTTT.

The CDR3 coding sequence is TGTGCCAGTAGTATAGTACAGGGAAGCAACGAGCAGTACTTC. This gives the protein CASSIVQGSNEQYF. The chain is built from TRBV19 and TRBJ2-7, with D tentatively TRBD1 (6 bases). V gave up 1 base and J gave up 5 bases, with 12 bases separating them. CDR3 length: 14 residues. From germline, CDR1 is LNHDA and CDR2 SQIVND (reference sequence).

The chain carries TRBV5-1 and TRBJ2-7; 8 nucleotides line up with TRBD2. The length of the CDR3 is 19 residues. Trimming removed 0 bases from V and 0 bases from J; junction bases left unmatched: 14. Germline CDR1 is SGHRS and CDR2 is YFSETQ. DNA for the CDR3: TGCGCCAGCAGCTTGGCCCCAAACAGCGGGAGAGCCAACTCCTACGAGCAGTACTTC. This translates into CASSLAPNSGRANSYEQYF.

V gene TRBV7-7 combines with J gene TRBJ2-5; 7 bases map to TRBD2. J was trimmed by 3 bases and V by 5 bases; bases with no gene match: 9. The CDR3 is made up of 15 amino acids. In germline, CDR1 is SSHAT, CDR2 FNYEAQ (reference sequence). The CDR3: CASSRNGLVKETQYF. For the CDR3, the DNA is TGTGCCAGCAGCCGTAACGGACTAGTGAAAGAGACCCAGTACTTC.

The rearrangement links TRBV7-9 to TRBJ2-1; 11 nucleotides match TRBD2. Per germline, CDR1 SEHNR and CDR2 FQNEAQ (reference sequence). J lost 3 bases, V lost 10 bases, and 8 bases had no gene match. The CDR3 has 15 amino acids. The CDR3 DNA reads TGTGCCACGGGACTAGCGGATCCAGACTACAATGAGCAGTTCTTC. Translating gives CATGLADPDYNEQFF.

The chain uses TRBV9 and TRBJ2-3; 13 nucleotides align to TRBD2. This CDR3 contains 16 residues. Germline trimming cut 4 bases from V and 4 bases from J; bases unmatched to any gene: 6. Germline V gives CDR1 SGDLS, CDR2 YYNGEE. The CDR3 nucleotides are TGTGCCAGCAGCTCCCGACTAGCGGGAGGCTCAGATACGCAGTATTTT. Residues: CASSSRLAGGSDTQYF.

This sequence joins TRBV19 and TRBJ2-1; D might be TRBD2 (6 bases). The CDR3 contains 16 residues. The germline V gene has CDR1 LNHDA and CDR2 SQIVND (reference sequence). V lost 3 bases, J lost 6 bases, and 18 bases lay in between. CDR3 DNA sequence: TGTGCCAGTAGTATGTTCGTAATTGGAGGGCTCAATGAGCAGTTCTTC. It encodes CASSMFVIGGLNEQFF.